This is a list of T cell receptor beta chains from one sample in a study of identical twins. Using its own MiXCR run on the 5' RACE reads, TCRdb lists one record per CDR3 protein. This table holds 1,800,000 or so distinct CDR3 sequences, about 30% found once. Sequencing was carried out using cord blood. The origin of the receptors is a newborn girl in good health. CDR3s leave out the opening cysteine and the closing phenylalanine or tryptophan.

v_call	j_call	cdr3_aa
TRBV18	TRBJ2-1	ASSLLGTSGVSDEQF
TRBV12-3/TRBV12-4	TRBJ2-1	ASSLIAGGWRNEQF
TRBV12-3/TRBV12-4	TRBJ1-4	ASSRTGPNEKLF
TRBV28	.	ASSLARSYNEQY
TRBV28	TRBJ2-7	ASSQGHPSYEQY
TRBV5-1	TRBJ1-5	ASSFAGGESQPQH
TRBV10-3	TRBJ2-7	AISSGTQSYYEQY
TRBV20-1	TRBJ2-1	SASAYNEQF
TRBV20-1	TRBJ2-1	SARDPRRAGPYNEQF
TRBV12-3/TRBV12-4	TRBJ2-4	ASSSTPREQY
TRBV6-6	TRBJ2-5	ASSYPTSGAQETQY
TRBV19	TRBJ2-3	ASSILGADTQY
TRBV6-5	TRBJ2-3	ASSSAGGRDTQY
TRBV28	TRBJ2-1	AGSFRTGGESGSYNEQF
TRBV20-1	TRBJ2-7	SGLTTTRTDEQY
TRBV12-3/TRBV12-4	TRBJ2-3	ASTPLGANTQY
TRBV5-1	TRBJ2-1	ASTEGLAGNEQF
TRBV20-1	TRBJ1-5	SASKGGPPNQPQH
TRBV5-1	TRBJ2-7	ASSLVTSTGLLRSYEQY
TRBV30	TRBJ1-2	AWSVTGYGYT
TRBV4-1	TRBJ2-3	ASSQPAETDTQY
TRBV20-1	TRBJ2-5	SAGMPGQETQY
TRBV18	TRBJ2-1	ASSTRDNEQF
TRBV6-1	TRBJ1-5	ASSEDRDRRFRGNQPQH
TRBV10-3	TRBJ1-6	AISHQGQVGNSPLH
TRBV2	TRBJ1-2	AGQGYTTNYGYT
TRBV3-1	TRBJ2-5	ASSQEGVWGAGTQY
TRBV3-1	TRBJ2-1	ASSQGASGLSSYNEQF
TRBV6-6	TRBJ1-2	ASSYQGNGYT
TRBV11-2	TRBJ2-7	ASSSIRQKLGHSYEQY
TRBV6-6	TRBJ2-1	ASSTSGRDNEQF
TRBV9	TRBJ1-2	ASSATGTGVNYGYT
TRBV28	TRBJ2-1	ASRIPGLPLGEQF
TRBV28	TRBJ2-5	ASSLGGDWETQY
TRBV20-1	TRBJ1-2	SARDRFVYGYT
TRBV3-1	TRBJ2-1	ASSLWTSGLVDEQF
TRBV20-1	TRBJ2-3	SARDVSRGTTDTQY
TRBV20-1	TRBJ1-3	SARRTGTGHTIY
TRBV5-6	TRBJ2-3	ASSSSFRGDTQY
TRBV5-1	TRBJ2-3	ASSHGTSGAHTQY
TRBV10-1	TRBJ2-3	ASSGGQPADTQY
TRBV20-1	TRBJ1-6	SADRTGRYNSPPH
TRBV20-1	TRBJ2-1	SAARQGSSYNEQF
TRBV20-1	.	SAGSGGALYNEQY
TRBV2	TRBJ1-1	ASSEPRGPEAF
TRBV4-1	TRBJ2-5	ASSQSRGQETQY
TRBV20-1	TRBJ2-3	SARGGGPRTDTQY
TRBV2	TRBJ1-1	ASTGPPHTEAF
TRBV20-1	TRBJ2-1	SAGGQKSSYNEQF
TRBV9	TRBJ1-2	ASSVEPPFYGYT
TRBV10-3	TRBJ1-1	AISDGTGSAAF
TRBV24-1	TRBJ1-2	ATSGPIPTGNQRWGSYGYT
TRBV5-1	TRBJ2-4	ASSLSGTSPWGAKNIQY
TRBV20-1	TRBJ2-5	SVAKDEQY